These 25 T cell receptor beta chains share one sample of origin, sequenced in a study of naive and memory T cell subsets. Study results and caveats: Naive repertoires, especially CD8, held a few larger clonotypes, possibly memory cells re-expressing CD45RA.

The beta constant-region primer was an equimolar mix of two oligonucleotides covering TRBC1 and TRBC2. Nested alpha and beta constant-region primers with the SP2 primer drove four PCR rounds on ligated cDNA. TCRdb reanalysed the UMI-ligation and nested PCR reads using MiXCR and keeps one entry per CDR3 protein. The data contain around 160,000 distinct CDR3 sequences, approximately 24% of them singletons. No antigen has been identified for these receptors. Sequencing was performed on naive CD4+ T cells from blood. These receptor sequences come from a human donor in good health.

J is TRBJ2-1 and V is TRBV6-1; possible D gene TRBD1, 6 bases. Germline V CDR1 and CDR2: MNHNS, SASEGT. The V end lost 3 bases, the J end lost 10 bases, and 13 bases lay between the germline ends. This CDR3 comprises 13 residues. The CDR3 here is CASSETLDREQFF. The CDR3 DNA reads TGTGCCAGCAGTGAGACTTTAGACAGGGAGCAGTTCTTC.

This clonotype was seen only a few times. The CDR3 is CASSLAGDFTDTQYF. DNA for the CDR3: TGCGCCAGCAGCTTGGCAGGGGATTTCACAGATACGCAGTATTTT. The J gene is TRBJ2-3, the V gene TRBV5-1; perhaps TRBD1 as D (6 bases). The CDR3 totals 15 residues. The V gene's germline CDR1 is SGHRS and CDR2 YFSETQ. Deletions cut 0 bases from V and 2 bases from J, with 10 bases between.

This clonotype was found a few times. This chain uses TRBV5-6 with TRBJ1-3; D unclear. Per the germline V gene, CDR1 is SGHDT and CDR2 is YYEEEE. CDR3 length equals 17 residues. V was trimmed by 2 bases and J by 0 bases, leaving 15 bases between them. CDR3 protein: CASSFSTPALSGNTIYF. In nucleotides, the CDR3 is TGTGCCAGCAGCTTTTCGACACCGGCTCTCTCTGGAAACACCATATATTTT.

This clonotype was counted many times. The chain carries TRBV20-1 and TRBJ2-3; D call uncertain. This CDR3 contains 15 residues. The germline V and J ends were trimmed by 1 base and 1 base, with 12 bases remaining between them. The germline V gene encodes CDR1 DFQATT and CDR2 SNEGSKA (reference sequence). The CDR3 DNA reads TGCAGTGCTAGAGCCCCCGGATTAGGCACAGATACGCAGTATTTT. Protein product: CSARAPGLGTDTQYF.

The chain has TRBV24-1 and TRBJ2-1; TRBD2 agrees at 9 bases. Germline V gives CDR1 KGHDR, CDR2 SFDVKD. V gave up 2 bases and J gave up 2 bases; unmatched junction bases: 9. This CDR3 region has 18 residues. CDR3 nucleotide sequence: TGTGCCACCAGTGATTCCCCCGGTGTAGCGGGGGCCTACAATGAGCAGTTCTTC. This sequence encodes CATSDSPGVAGAYNEQFF.

The rearrangement joins TRBV28 to TRBJ2-5, with D maybe TRBD1 (6 bases). Germline CDR1 reads MDHEN; CDR2 reads SYDVKM. Trimming left V 4 bases short and J 10 bases short, with 16 bases between. There are 13 residues in the CDR3. Here the CDR3 reads CASSSTGWADQYF. The CDR3 bases are TGTGCCAGCAGTTCAACAGGGTGGGCCGACCAGTACTTC.

There are many counts of this clonotype. The chain employs TRBV5-1 and TRBJ2-1; D gene ambiguous. This CDR3 has 14 amino acids. Trimming cost V 0 bases and J 6 bases, with 10 bases left between them. Germline CDR1 is SGHRS and CDR2 is YFSETQ. The CDR3 sequence: CASSLEVRVNEQFF. CDR3 sequence (DNA): TGCGCCAGCAGCTTGGAGGTCCGCGTCAATGAGCAGTTCTTC.

This clonotype has a handful of counts. CDR3 sequence reads: CASSLPGLAFGGANVLTF. DNA for the CDR3: TGCGCCAGCTCTCTCCCGGGACTAGCTTTTGGAGGGGCCAACGTCCTGACTTTC. The chain recombines TRBV5-1 with TRBJ2-6; 9 nucleotides align to TRBD2. The V and J ends lost 7 bases and 4 bases, in that order; junction bases with no gene match: 15. Per the germline V gene, CDR1 is SGHRS and CDR2 is YFSETQ. The CDR3 is 18 amino acids.

This clonotype turned up a few times. The chain employs TRBV6-1 and TRBJ2-7; D may be TRBD2 (5 bases). The CDR3 loop spans 19 amino acids. CDR1 and CDR2 (germline): MNHNS, SASEGT. V lost 4 bases, J lost 2 bases, and 27 bases lay in between. The CDR3 is CASSVAAVRVTILTYEQYF. The DNA of the CDR3 is TGTGCCAGCAGTGTCGCCGCGGTGAGGGTAACGATTTTAACCTACGAGCAGTACTTC.

This clonotype was seen once. The chain uses TRBV30 and TRBJ1-3; the D gene is possibly TRBD1 (5 bases). The germline V and J ends were trimmed by 2 bases and 3 bases, with 11 bases remaining between them. The CDR3 is 14 amino acids. Per the germline V gene, CDR1 is GTSNPN and CDR2 is SVGIG (reference sequence). The CDR3 sequence: CAWSRGDSGNTIYF. The CDR3 DNA reads as TGTGCCTGGAGTAGGGGAGACAGTGGAAACACCATATATTTT.

This clonotype occurred a few times. The rearrangement links TRBV20-1 to TRBJ1-2; no clear D. Between the trimmed V and J ends, which lost 5 bases and 0 bases, there was a span of 13 bases. CDR3 length equals 14 residues. The germline V gene encodes CDR1 DFQATT and CDR2 SNEGSKA (reference sequence). The CDR3 DNA reads as TGCAGTGCTCGGATGGACGGCACTAACTATGGCTACACCTTC. Protein: CSARMDGTNYGYTF.

The chain carries TRBV29-1 and TRBJ2-1; maybe TRBD1 (5 bases). The germline V and J ends were trimmed by 3 bases and 12 bases, with 12 bases remaining between them. Germline loops: CDR1 SQVTM, CDR2 ANQGSEA. The CDR3 has 11 amino acids. CDR3: CSVDRGRGQFF. CDR3 nucleotide sequence: TGCAGCGTTGATAGGGGAAGGGGGCAGTTCTTC.

This clonotype showed up just a few times. This chain links TRBV6-1 with TRBJ1-5, with 8 bases aligning to TRBD1. The CDR3 spans 15 residues. After removal of 4 bases from V and 1 base from J, the junction contained 3 bases not matched to a gene. Germline V gives CDR1 MNHNS, CDR2 SASEGT. The CDR3 sequence: CASSGRQGSNQPQHF. The CDR3 coding sequence is TGTGCCAGCAGTGGTAGACAGGGGAGCAATCAGCCCCAGCATTTT.

The chain employs TRBV20-1 and TRBJ1-2, with TRBD1 matching over 8 bases. CDR3 length: 13 residues. The J segment lost 0 bases and the V segment lost 3 bases, leaving 0 bases of the junction unmatched. The germline CDR1 and CDR2 sequences are DFQATT and SNEGSKA (reference sequence). The CDR3 loop reads CSASRGPNYGYTF. CDR3 DNA sequence: TGCAGTGCTAGCAGGGGGCCTAACTATGGCTACACCTTC.

The chain is built from TRBV6-6 and TRBJ2-1, with 7 positions matching TRBD1. J lost 0 bases, V lost 4 bases, and 3 bases had no gene match. The CDR3 is 15 residues long. Germline V CDR1 and CDR2: MNHNY, SVGAGI (reference sequence). CDR3 region: CASSLQGFSYNEQFF. As DNA, the CDR3 is TGTGCCAGCAGTTTACAGGGGTTCTCCTACAATGAGCAGTTCTTC.

The chain links TRBV5-1 to TRBJ2-5, with D unresolved. CDR3 length equals 11 residues. Per germline, CDR1 SGHRS and CDR2 YFSETQ. The germline V and J ends were trimmed by 7 bases and 4 bases, with 8 bases remaining between them. This CDR3 reads CASGRGETQYF. As DNA, the CDR3 is TGCGCCAGCGGTCGAGGAGAGACCCAGTACTTC.

This clonotype was seen at least ten times. The chain uses TRBV9 and TRBJ1-4; 7 positions agree with TRBD1. The CDR3 runs to 14 residues. Trimming at V came to 2 bases and at J to 2 bases, leaving 0 bases not matched to a gene. In germline, CDR1 is SGDLS, CDR2 YYNGEE. The CDR3 sequence: CASSVGQTNEKLFF. CDR3 DNA sequence: TGTGCCAGCAGCGTGGGACAGACTAATGAAAAACTGTTTTTT.

The chain couples TRBV5-1 to TRBJ2-1; 8 bases line up with TRBD1. The CDR3 contains 20 residues. Germline-derived CDR1 and CDR2 are SGHRS and YFSETQ. V was clipped by 1 base and J by 7 bases; unmatched bases: 22. CDR3 bases: TGCGCCAGCAGCTTGTTTCCGTTGTCCGGCACAGGGGGAAGAGGGAATGAGCAGTTCTTC. As protein: CASSLFPLSGTGGRGNEQFF.

This clonotype was recorded many times. CDR3 DNA: TGTGCCAGCAGCCAACGGCTGGGACTAGCGGGGGGAGCCCAAGAGACCCAGTACTTC. Its protein product is CASSQRLGLAGGAQETQYF. The V call is TRBV3-1, the J call TRBJ2-5; 15 nucleotides match TRBD2. Losses at the gene ends were 2 bases for V and 1 base for J; bases not matched to a gene: 8. CDR3 length: 19 residues. In germline, CDR1 is LGHDT, CDR2 YNNKEL (reference sequence).

J is TRBJ1-6 and V is TRBV28; the D gene is possibly TRBD1 (5 bases). The germline V gene has CDR1 MDHEN and CDR2 SYDVKM. Trimming took off 3 bases at V and 10 bases at J, with 19 bases between the two ends. There are 16 residues in the CDR3. The CDR3 nucleotides read TGTGCCAGCAGTTTTTTTTTGTGGCAAGGGGACTCACCCCTCCACTTT. Its protein product is CASSFFLWQGDSPLHF.

This clonotype turned up a few times. The J gene is TRBJ2-1, the V gene TRBV5-1; D is ambiguous. This CDR3 region has 13 residues. Trimming left V 2 bases short and J 5 bases short, with 8 bases between. CDR1 SGHRS and CDR2 YFSETQ come from the germline V gene. CDR3 nucleotide sequence: TGCGCCAGCAGCTTACCCCAACACAATGAGCAGTTCTTC. It encodes CASSLPQHNEQFF.

The chain uses TRBV24-1 and TRBJ2-2; 10 nucleotides match TRBD2. Unmatched junction bases numbered 8, after V lost 1 base and J lost 4 bases. The CDR3 spans 18 residues. CDR1 and CDR2 (germline): KGHDR, SFDVKD. The CDR3, as DNA: TGTGCCACCAGTGATTTCCCCGAGCGGGAGGGCCCCACCGGGGAGCTGTTTTTT. Residues: CATSDFPEREGPTGELFF.

The chain links TRBV28 to TRBJ1-1, with a tentative D call TRBD1 (5 bases). V was clipped by 6 bases and J by 0 bases, with 11 bases between them. CDR3 length equals 14 residues. The germline V gene encodes CDR1 MDHEN and CDR2 SYDVKM. The DNA for the CDR3 is TGTGCCAGCAGGACGACAGTTATGAACACTGAAGCTTTCTTT. As protein: CASRTTVMNTEAFF.

The chain couples TRBV5-6 to TRBJ2-5, with 8 positions matching TRBD1. The ends lost 2 bases at V and 3 bases at J; junction bases unmatched: 6. Germline V CDR1 and CDR2: SGHDT, YYEEEE. This CDR3 comprises 15 residues. Here the CDR3 DNA reads TGTGCCAGCAGCTTTCGACAGGGGTTAAAAGAGACCCAGTACTTC. The encoded protein is CASSFRQGLKETQYF.

V is TRBV7-2 and J is TRBJ2-4; TRBD1 is a possible D gene (6 bases). From germline, CDR1 is SGHTA and CDR2 FQGNSA. The CDR3 has 16 amino acids. V shed 8 bases and J shed 7 bases, with 24 bases lying between them. The CDR3 nucleotides read TGTGCCAGCGCATCTGGGGGCGGGCTACGTGTTAACATTCAGTACTTC. Translated: CASASGGGLRVNIQYF.